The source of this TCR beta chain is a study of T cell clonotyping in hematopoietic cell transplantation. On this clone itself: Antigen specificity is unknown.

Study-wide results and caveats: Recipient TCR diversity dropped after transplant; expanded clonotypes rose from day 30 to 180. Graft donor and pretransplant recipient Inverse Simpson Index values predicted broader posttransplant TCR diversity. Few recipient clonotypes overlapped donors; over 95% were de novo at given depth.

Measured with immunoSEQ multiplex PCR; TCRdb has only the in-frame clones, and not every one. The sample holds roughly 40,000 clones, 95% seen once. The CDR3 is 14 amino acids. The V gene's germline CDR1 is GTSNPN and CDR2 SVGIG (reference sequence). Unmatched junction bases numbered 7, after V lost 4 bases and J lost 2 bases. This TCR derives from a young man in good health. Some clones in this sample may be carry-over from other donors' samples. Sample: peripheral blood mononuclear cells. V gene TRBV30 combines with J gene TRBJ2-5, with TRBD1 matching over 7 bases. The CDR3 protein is CAWNKDRAQETQYF. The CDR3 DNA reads TGTGCCTGGAACAAAGACAGGGCGCAAGAGACCCAGTACTTC. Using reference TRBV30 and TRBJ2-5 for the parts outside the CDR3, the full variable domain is SQTIHQWPATLVQPVGSPLSLECTVEGTSNPNLYWYRQAAGRGLQLLFYSVGIGQISSEVPQNLSASRPQDRQFILSSKKLLLSDSGFYLCAWNKDRAQETQYFGPGTRLLVL.